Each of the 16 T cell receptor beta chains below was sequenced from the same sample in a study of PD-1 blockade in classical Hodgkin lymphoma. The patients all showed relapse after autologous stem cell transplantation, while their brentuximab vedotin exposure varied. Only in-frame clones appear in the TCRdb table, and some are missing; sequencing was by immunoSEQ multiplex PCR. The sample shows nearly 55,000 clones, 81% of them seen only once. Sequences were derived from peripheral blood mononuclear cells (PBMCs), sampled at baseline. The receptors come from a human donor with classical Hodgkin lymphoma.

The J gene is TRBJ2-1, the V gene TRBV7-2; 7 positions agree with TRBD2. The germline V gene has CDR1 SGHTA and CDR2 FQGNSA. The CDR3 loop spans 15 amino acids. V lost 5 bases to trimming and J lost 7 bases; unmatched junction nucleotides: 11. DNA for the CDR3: TGTGCCAGCAGCGGGCGGGGGACCAGTCGGAATGAGCAGTTCTTC. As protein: CASSGRGTSRNEQFF.

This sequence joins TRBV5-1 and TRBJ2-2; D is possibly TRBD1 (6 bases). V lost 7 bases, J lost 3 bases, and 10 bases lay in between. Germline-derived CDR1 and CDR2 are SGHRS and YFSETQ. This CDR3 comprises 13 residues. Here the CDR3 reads CASLQGYTGELFF. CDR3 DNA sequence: TGCGCCAGCCTTCAGGGGTACACCGGGGAGCTGTTTTTT.

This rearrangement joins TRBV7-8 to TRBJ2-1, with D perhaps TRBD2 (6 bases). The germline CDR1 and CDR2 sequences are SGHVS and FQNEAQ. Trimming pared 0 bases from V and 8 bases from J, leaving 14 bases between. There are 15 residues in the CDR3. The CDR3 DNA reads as TGTGCCAGCAGCTTAGCTCTAGCGCAGGGTGATGAGCAGTTCTTC. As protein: CASSLALAQGDEQFF.

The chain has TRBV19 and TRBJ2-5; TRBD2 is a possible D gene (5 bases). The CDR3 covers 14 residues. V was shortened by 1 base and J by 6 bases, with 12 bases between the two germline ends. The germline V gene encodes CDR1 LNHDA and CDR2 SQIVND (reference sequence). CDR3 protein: CASSIAGLVKTQYF. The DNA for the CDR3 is TGTGCCAGTAGTATAGCGGGGTTGGTAAAGACCCAGTACTTC.

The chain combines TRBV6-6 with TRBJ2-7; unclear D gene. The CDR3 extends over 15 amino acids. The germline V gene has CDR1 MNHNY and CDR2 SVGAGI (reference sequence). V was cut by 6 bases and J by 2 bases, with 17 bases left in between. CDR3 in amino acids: CASSHSRSPPYEQYF. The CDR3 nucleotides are TGTGCCAGCAGCCACAGCCGTAGTCCCCCCTACGAGCAGTACTTC.

Here the CDR3 DNA reads TGTGCCAGCAGCCAAGAACTAGCGGGAGCCTACGAGCAGTACTTC. It encodes CASSQELAGAYEQYF. The chain couples TRBV4-2 to TRBJ2-7; 11 bases align to TRBD2. With 0 bases clipped from V and 2 bases from J, the junction kept 0 bases outside the gene matches. The germline gives CDR1 LGHNA, CDR2 YNFKEQ. The CDR3 is made up of 15 amino acids.

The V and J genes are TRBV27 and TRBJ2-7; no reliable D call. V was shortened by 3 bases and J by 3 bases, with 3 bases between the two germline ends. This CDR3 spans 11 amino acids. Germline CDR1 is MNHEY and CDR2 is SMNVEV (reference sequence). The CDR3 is CASSFDYEQYV. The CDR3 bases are TGTGCCAGCAGTTTCGACTACGAGCAGTACGTC.

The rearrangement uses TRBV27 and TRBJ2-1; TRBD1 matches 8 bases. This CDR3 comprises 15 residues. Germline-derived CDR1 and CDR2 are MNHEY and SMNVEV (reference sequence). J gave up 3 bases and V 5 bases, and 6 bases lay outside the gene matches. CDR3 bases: TGTGCCAGCAGTCTAGACAGGGGCCGCTACAATGAGCAGTTCTTC. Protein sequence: CASSLDRGRYNEQFF.

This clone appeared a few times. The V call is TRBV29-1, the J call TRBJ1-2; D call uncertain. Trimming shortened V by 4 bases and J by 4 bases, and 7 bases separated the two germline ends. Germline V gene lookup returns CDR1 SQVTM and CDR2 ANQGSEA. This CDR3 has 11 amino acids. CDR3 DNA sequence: TGCAGCGTTGTCAGTAGCTATGGCTACACCTTC. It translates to CSVVSSYGYTF.

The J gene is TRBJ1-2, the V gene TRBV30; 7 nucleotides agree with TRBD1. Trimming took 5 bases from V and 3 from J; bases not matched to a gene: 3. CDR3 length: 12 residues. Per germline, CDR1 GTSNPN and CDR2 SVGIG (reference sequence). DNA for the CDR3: TGTGCCTGGGGGGGACAGCACTATGGCTACACCTTC. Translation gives CAWGGQHYGYTF.

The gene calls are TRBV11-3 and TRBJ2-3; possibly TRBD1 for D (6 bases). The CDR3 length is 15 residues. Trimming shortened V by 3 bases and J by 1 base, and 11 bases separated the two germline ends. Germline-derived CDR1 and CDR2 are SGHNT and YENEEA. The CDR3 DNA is TGTGCCAGCAGCTTTAGGACAGATGGCACAGATACGCAGTATTTT. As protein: CASSFRTDGTDTQYF.

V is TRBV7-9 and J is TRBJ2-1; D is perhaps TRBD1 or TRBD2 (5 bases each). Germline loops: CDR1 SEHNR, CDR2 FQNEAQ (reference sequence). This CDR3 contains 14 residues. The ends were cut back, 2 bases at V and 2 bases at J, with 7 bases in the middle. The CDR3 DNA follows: TGTGCCAGCAGCTTAACGGGGCCCTACAATGAGCAGTTCTTC. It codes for CASSLTGPYNEQFF.

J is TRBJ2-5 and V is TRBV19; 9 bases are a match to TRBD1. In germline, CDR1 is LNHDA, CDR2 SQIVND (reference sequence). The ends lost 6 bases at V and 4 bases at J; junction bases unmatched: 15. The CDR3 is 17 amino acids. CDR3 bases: TGTGCCAGTAGCCGCCGGGACAGGGTTCAGTGGGGAGAGACCCAGTACTTC. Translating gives CASSRRDRVQWGETQYF.

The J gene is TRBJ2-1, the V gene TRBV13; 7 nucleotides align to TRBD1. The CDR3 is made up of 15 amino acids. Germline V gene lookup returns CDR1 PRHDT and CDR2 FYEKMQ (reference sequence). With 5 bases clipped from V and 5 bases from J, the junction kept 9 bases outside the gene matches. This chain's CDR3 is CASSPVAGGDNEQFF. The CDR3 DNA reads TGTGCCAGCAGCCCAGTGGCAGGGGGAGACAATGAGCAGTTCTTC.

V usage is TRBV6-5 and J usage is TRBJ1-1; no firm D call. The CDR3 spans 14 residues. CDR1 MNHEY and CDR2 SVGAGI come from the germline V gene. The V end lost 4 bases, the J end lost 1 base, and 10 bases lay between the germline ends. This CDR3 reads CASSFQWGNTEAFF. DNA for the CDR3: TGTGCCAGCAGTTTCCAGTGGGGGAACACTGAAGCTTTCTTT.

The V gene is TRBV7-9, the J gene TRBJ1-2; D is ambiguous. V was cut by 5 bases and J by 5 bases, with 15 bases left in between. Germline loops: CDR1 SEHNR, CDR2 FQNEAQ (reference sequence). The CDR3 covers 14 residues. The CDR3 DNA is TGTGCCAGCAGCAAAGACTCAGTGGGTTATGGCTACACCTTC. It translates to CASSKDSVGYGYTF.